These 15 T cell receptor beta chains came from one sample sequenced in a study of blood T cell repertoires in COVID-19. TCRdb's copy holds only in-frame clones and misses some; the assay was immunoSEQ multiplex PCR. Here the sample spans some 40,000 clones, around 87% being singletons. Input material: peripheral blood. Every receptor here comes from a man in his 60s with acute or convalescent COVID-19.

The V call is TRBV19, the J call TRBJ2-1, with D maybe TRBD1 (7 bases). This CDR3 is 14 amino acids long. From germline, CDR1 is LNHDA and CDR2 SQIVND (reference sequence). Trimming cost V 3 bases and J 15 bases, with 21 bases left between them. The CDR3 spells CASSMSQGGRWRFF. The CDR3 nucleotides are TGTGCCAGTAGTATGTCCCAGGGGGGCCGGTGGCGGTTCTTC.

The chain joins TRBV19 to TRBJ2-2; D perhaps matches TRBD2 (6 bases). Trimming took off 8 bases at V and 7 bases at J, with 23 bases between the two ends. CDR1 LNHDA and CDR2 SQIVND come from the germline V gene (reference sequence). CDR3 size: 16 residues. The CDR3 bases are TGTGCCAGTGCCCGGGGGATAGCGGAGGGTCACGGGGAGCTGTTTTTT. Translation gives CASARGIAEGHGELFF.

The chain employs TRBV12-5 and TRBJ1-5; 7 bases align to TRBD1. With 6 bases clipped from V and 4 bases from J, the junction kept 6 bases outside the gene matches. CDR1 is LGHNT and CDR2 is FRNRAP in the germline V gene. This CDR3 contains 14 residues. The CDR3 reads CASGGDSPNQPQHF. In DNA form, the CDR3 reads TGTGCTAGTGGGGGGGACAGTCCAAATCAGCCCCAGCATTTT.

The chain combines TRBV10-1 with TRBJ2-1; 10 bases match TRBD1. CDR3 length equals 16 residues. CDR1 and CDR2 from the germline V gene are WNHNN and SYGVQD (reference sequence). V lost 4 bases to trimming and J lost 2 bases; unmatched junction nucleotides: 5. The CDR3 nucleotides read TGCGCCAGCAGTGGAGTGGGGACAGGGGCCTACAATGAGCAGTTCTTC. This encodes CASSGVGTGAYNEQFF.

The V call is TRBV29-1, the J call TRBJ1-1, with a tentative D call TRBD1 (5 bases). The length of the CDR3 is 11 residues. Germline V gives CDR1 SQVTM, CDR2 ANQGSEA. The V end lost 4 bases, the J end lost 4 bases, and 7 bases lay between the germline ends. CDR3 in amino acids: CSVVGVTEAFF. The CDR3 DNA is TGCAGCGTTGTAGGGGTCACTGAAGCTTTCTTT.

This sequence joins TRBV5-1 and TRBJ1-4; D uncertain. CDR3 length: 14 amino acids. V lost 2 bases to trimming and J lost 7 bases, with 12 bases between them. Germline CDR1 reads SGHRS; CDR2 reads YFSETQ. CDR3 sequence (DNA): TGCGCCAGCAGCTTTGGCGATCGGGGTGAAAAACTGTTTTTT. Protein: CASSFGDRGEKLFF.

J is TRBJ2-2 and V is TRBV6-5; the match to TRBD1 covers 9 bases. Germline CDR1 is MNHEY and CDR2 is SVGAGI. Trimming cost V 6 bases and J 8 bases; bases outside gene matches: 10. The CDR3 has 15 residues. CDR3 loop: CASSRSEQGAGELFF. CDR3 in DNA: TGTGCCAGCAGCCGGAGCGAACAGGGGGCTGGGGAGCTGTTTTTT.

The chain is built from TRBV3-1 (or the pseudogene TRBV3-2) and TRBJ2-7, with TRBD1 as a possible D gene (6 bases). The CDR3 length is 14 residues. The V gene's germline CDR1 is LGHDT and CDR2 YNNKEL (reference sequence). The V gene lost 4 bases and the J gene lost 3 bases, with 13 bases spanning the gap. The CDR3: CASSRLDSFYEQYF. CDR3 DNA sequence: TGTGCCAGCAGCCGGCTGGACAGTTTCTACGAGCAGTACTTC.

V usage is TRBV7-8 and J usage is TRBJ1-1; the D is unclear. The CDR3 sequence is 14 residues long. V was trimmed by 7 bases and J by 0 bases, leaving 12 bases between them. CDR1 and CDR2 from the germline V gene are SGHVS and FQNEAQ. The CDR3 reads CASTRLDLNTEAFF. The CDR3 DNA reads TGTGCCAGCACAAGACTCGATTTGAACACTGAAGCTTTCTTT.

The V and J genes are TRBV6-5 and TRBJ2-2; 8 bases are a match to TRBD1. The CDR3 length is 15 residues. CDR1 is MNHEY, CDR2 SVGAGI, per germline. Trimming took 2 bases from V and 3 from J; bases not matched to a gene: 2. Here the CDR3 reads CASSYKQGDTGELFF. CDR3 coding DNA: TGTGCCAGCAGTTACAAACAGGGGGACACCGGGGAGCTGTTTTTT.

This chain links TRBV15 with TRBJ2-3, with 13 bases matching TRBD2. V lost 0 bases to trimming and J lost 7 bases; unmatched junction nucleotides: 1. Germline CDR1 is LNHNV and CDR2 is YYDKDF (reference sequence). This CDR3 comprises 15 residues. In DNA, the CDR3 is TGTGCCACCAGCAGAGAAGGGACTAGCGGGAATACGCAGTATTTT. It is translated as CATSREGTSGNTQYF.

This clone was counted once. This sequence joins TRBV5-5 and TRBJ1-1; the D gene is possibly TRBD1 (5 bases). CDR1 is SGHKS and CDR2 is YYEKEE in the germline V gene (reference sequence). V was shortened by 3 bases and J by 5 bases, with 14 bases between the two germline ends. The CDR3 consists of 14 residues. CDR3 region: CASSWDPSGTEAFF. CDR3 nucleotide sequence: TGTGCCAGCAGCTGGGACCCCAGCGGGACTGAAGCTTTCTTT.

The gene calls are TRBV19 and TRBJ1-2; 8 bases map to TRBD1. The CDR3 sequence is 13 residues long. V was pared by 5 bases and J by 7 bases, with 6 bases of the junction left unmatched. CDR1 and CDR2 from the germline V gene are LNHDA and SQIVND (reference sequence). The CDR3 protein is CASSPRDRIGYTF. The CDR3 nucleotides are TGTGCCAGTAGTCCCCGGGACAGGATTGGCTACACCTTC. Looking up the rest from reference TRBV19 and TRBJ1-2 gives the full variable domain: DGGITQSPKYLFRKEGQNVTLSCEQNLNHDAMYWYRQDPGQGLRLIYYSQIVNDFQKGDIAEGYSVSREKKESFPLTVTSAQKNPTAFYLCASSPRDRIGYTFGSGTRLTVV.

In DNA, the CDR3 is TGTGCCAGCAGCCCGCCCGGAACAGGGGGCTACACTGAAGCTTTCTTT. Translated, it gives CASSPPGTGGYTEAFF. The chain carries TRBV11-3 and TRBJ1-1; 9 bases map to TRBD1. With 5 bases clipped from V and 3 bases from J, the junction kept 10 bases outside the gene matches. The V gene's germline CDR1 is SGHNT and CDR2 YENEEA. The length of the CDR3 is 16 residues. Filled out from reference TRBV11-3 and TRBJ1-1, the complete variable domain reads EAGVVQSPRYKIIEKKQPVAFWCNPISGHNTLYWYLQNLGQGPELLIRYENEEAVDDSQLPKDRFSAERLKGVDSTLKIQPAELGDSAVYLCASSPPGTGGYTEAFFGQGTRLTVV.

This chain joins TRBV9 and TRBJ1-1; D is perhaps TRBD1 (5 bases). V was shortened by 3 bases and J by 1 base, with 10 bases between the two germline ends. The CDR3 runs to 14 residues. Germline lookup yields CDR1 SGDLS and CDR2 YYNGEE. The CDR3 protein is CASSAMTANTEAFF. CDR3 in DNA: TGTGCCAGCAGCGCTATGACAGCGAACACTGAAGCTTTCTTT.